One sample yielded the 13 T cell receptor beta chains listed below, sequenced in a study of OX40 agonist ivuxolimab in advanced cancers. The repertoire was sequenced with immunoSEQ multiplex PCR; TCRdb's copy has only in-frame clones and lacks some. The table records about 58,000 clones, 88% of them present only once. Sequencing used CD4+ or CD8+ T cells sorted from blood, obtained in a trial of the OX40 agonist ivuxolimab. These receptors all come from an adult with an advanced solid tumor such as melanoma, head and neck, liver or kidney cancer.

The V and J genes are TRBV29-1 and TRBJ1-1; TRBD1 is a possible D gene (5 bases). This CDR3 comprises 13 residues. The V end lost 6 bases, the J end lost 1 base, and 12 bases lay between the germline ends. The germline V gene has CDR1 SQVTM and CDR2 ANQGSEA. The CDR3 DNA reads TGCAGCGTCGGGGGGGGACCGAACACTGAAGCTTTCTTT. Amino acid sequence: CSVGGGPNTEAFF.

In DNA form, the CDR3 reads TGTGCCAGTAGATCGGGACGGTTGAACACTGAAGCTTTCTTT. Translation gives CASRSGRLNTEAFF. J is TRBJ1-1 and V is TRBV19; tentatively, D is TRBD1 (5 bases). Trimming pared 6 bases from V and 0 bases from J, leaving 11 bases between. The length of the CDR3 is 14 residues. From germline, CDR1 is LNHDA and CDR2 SQIVND (reference sequence).

V is TRBV10-2 and J is TRBJ2-7; 8 nucleotides match TRBD1. Germline loops: CDR1 WSHSY, CDR2 SAAADI. This CDR3 is 16 amino acids long. Unmatched junction bases numbered 13, after V lost 3 bases and J lost 6 bases. For the CDR3, the DNA is TGCGCCAGCAGTGAATCGGGGACAGGCGGGCGTCCCGAGCAGTACTTC. This sequence encodes CASSESGTGGRPEQYF.

This chain links TRBV2 with TRBJ1-2; D unresolved. This CDR3 has 13 amino acids. Per germline, CDR1 SNHLY and CDR2 FYNNEI. V was pared by 7 bases and J by 8 bases, with 17 bases between. The CDR3 DNA follows: TGTGCCAGCACAGAGGAGGCGTCAAAGGGCTACACCTTC. Translating it yields CASTEEASKGYTF.

This sequence joins TRBV11-2 and TRBJ2-1; the match to TRBD2 covers 8 bases. This CDR3 region has 15 residues. Trimming at V came to 3 bases and at J to 4 bases, leaving 5 bases not matched to a gene. Per germline, CDR1 SGHAT and CDR2 FQNNGV. CDR3 sequence reads: CASSFREGVYNEQFF. In nucleotides, the CDR3 is TGTGCCAGCAGCTTCCGGGAGGGCGTATACAATGAGCAGTTCTTC.

This rearrangement joins TRBV10-3 to TRBJ2-1, with unresolved D. Germline values: CDR1 ENHRY, CDR2 SYGVKD. CDR3 length: 13 amino acids. Trimming shortened V by 2 bases and J by 3 bases, and 5 bases separated the two germline ends. CDR3 residues: CAISENFYNEQFF. The CDR3 DNA follows: TGTGCCATCAGTGAGAACTTCTACAATGAGCAGTTCTTC.

The rearrangement links TRBV9 to TRBJ2-1; 10 bases line up with TRBD2. The CDR3 totals 15 residues. CDR1 and CDR2 (germline): SGDLS, YYNGEE. J gave up 9 bases and V 1 base, and 7 bases lay outside the gene matches. The CDR3 region is CASSVSSGRAGEQFF. In nucleotides, the CDR3 is TGTGCCAGCAGCGTATCGAGCGGGAGGGCCGGTGAGCAGTTCTTC.

V gene TRBV5-1 combines with J gene TRBJ2-1; 9 bases line up with TRBD2. The CDR3 runs 17 residues. The V and J ends lost 4 bases and 7 bases, in that order; junction bases with no gene match: 15. Germline V gene sequence: CDR1 SGHRS, CDR2 YFSETQ. CDR3 protein: CASSPAGRSGGWNEQFF. The CDR3 bases are TGCGCCAGCAGCCCCGCCGGGAGGAGCGGGGGGTGGAATGAGCAGTTCTTC.

This sequence joins TRBV4-3 and TRBJ2-7; D is perhaps TRBD1 (5 bases). V was pared by 1 base and J by 6 bases, with 13 bases between. CDR3 length: 14 residues. CDR1 and CDR2 from the germline V gene are LGHNA and YSLEER. In nucleotides, the CDR3 is TGCGCCAGCAGCCAAGGCAGGGTAGCAGGCGAGCAGTACTTC. Protein: CASSQGRVAGEQYF.

The rearrangement joins TRBV6-5 to TRBJ1-1, with D hard to call. CDR1 is MNHEY, CDR2 SVGAGI, per germline. The CDR3 is 14 amino acids. V lost 8 bases to trimming and J lost 0 bases, with 13 bases between them. As DNA, the CDR3 is TGTGCCAGCGTAGATGAGGGCATGAACACTGAAGCTTTCTTT. This encodes CASVDEGMNTEAFF.

J is TRBJ2-2 and V is TRBV7-8; D perhaps matches TRBD1 (6 bases). The CDR3 runs to 14 residues. Germline-derived CDR1 and CDR2 are SGHVS and FQNEAQ. The V gene lost 0 bases and the J gene lost 6 bases, with 8 bases spanning the gap. CDR3 in amino acids: CASSLATGSGELFF. CDR3 DNA sequence: TGTGCCAGCAGCTTAGCAACAGGGTCCGGGGAGCTGTTTTTT.

This chain connects TRBV6-1 to TRBJ2-1, with D perhaps matching TRBD2 (6 bases). Trimming took off 4 bases at V and 7 bases at J, with 11 bases between the two ends. CDR3 length equals 13 residues. Germline loops: CDR1 MNHNS, CDR2 SASEGT. The CDR3 region is CASSVGLKNEQFF. CDR3 in DNA: TGTGCCAGCAGTGTGGGACTTAAGAATGAGCAGTTCTTC.

V gene TRBV10-3 combines with J gene TRBJ2-2, with a tentative D call TRBD2 (5 bases). Trimming left V 7 bases short and J 2 bases short, with 11 bases between. From germline, CDR1 is ENHRY and CDR2 SYGVKD. CDR3 length equals 14 residues. CDR3 bases: TGTGCCATCACACGGGAACAAAACACCGGGGAGCTGTTTTTT. Translated, it gives CAITREQNTGELFF.